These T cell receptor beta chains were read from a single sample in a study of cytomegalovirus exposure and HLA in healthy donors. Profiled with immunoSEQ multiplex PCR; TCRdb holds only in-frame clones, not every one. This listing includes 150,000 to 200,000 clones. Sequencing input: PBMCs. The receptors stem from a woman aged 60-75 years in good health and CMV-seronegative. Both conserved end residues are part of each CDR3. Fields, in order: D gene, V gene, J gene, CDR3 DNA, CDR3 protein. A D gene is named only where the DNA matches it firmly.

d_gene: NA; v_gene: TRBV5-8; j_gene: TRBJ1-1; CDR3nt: TGTGCCAGCAGCGCCGACAGGAACACTGAAGCTTTCTTT; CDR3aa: CASSADRNTEAFF
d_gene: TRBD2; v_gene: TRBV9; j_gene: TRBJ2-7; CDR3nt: TGTGCCAGCAGCGAAACTAGCGGGGCAATCCACGAGCAGTACTTC; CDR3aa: CASSETSGAIHEQYF
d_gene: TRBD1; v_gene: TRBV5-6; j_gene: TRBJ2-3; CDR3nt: TGTGCCAGCAGCTACGGACAGGGGAGCACAGATACGCAGTATTTT; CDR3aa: CASSYGQGSTDTQYF
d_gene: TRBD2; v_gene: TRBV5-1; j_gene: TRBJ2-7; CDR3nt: TGCGCCAGCAGCTTGGTCCCTAGCGGGAGAACCTCGGGCTCCTACGAGCAGTACTTC; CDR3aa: CASSLVPSGRTSGSYEQYF
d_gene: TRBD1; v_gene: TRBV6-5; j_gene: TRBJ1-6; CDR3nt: TGTGCCAGCAGTTACGGGCAGGGGGCTTCACCCCTCCACTTT; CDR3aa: CASSYGQGASPLHF
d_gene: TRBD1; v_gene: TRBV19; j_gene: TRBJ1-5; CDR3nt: TGTGCCAGTAGCTACCAAGGGACAGGGCTGAGTCAGCCCCAGCATTTT; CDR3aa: CASSYQGTGLSQPQHF
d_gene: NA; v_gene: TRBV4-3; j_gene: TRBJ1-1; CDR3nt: TGCGCCAGCAGCCAAGGGGAGAGAACTGAAGCTTTCTTT; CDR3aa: CASSQGERTEAFF
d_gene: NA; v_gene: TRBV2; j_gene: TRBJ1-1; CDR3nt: TGTGCCAGCAGGGGTACAGGGATCCCTGAAGCTTTCTTT; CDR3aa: CASRGTGIPEAFF
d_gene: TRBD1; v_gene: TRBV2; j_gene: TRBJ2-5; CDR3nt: TGTGCCAGCAGTGGGACAGGGATCCTCCAAGAGACCCAGTACTTC; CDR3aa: CASSGTGILQETQYF
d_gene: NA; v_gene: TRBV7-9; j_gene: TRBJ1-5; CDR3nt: TGTGCCAGCAGCGCCCAAGGGGGTCTGCCCCAGCATTTT; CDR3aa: CASSAQGGLPQHF
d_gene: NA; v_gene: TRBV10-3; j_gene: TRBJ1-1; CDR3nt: TGTGCCATCAGTGCAGCGTTTATGAACACTGAAGCTTTCTTT; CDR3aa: CAISAAFMNTEAFF
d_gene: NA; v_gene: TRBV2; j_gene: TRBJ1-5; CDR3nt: TGTGCCAGCAGCCCACGGGTCTGGCCCCAGCATTTT; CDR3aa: CASSPRVWPQHF
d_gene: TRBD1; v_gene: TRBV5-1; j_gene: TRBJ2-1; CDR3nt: TGCGCCAGTAAAACAGGGGGCCTCTCCTACAATGAGCAGTTCTTC; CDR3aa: CASKTGGLSYNEQFF
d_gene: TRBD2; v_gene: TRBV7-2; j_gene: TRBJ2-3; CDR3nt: TGTGCCAGCAGCGAAGCGGGGGGCCCTCTAAGCACAGATACGCAGTATTTT; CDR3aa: CASSEAGGPLSTDTQYF
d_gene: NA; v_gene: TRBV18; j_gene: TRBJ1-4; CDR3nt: TGTGCCAGCTCACCAGGGGGCTTTGAAAAACTGTTTTTT; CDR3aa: CASSPGGFEKLFF
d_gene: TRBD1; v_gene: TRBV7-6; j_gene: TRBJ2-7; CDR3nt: TGTGCCAGCAGCACACAGGGGGCTCTTTCCTACGAGCAGTACTTC; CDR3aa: CASSTQGALSYEQYF
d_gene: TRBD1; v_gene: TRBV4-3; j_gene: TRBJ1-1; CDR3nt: TGCGCCAGCAGCCAAGAGAGTCCAGGGGGCGAGGACACTGAAGCTTTCTTT; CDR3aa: CASSQESPGGEDTEAFF
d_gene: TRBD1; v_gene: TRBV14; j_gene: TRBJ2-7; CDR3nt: TGTGCCAGCAGCCCAGGGGGTTTAGGAGCCAACGAGCAGTACTTC; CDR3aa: CASSPGGLGANEQYF
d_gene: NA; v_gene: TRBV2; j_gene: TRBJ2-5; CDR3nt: TGTGCCAGCTCTGGAAGCGGTCAAGAGACCCAGTACTTC; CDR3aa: CASSGSGQETQYF
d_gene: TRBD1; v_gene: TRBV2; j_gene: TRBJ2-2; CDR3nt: TGTGCCAGCAGTGCGGACAGGGGGCGAGGGGAGCTGTTTTTT; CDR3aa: CASSADRGRGELFF
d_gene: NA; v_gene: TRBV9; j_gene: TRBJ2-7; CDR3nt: TGTGCCAGCAGCGAGGCCGGGACACTGGCCTACGAGCAGTACTTC; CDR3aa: CASSEAGTLAYEQYF
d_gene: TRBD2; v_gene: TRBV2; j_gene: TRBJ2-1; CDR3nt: TGTGCCAGCAGCTCAGGACTAGGGTCGAATGAGCAGTTCTTC; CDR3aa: CASSSGLGSNEQFF
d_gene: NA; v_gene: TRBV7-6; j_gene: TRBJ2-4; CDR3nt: TGTGCCAGCAGCGCCGCCGGGGGTGCCGGGGGCATTCAGTACTTC; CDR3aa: CASSAAGGAGGIQYF
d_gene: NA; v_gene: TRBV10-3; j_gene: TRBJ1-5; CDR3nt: TGTGCCATCAGCTCAGGGAATCAGCCCCAGCATTTT; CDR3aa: CAISSGNQPQHF
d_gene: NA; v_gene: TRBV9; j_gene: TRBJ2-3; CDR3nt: TGTGCCAGCAGCGTAGGCCGGGGCACAGATACGCAGTATTTT; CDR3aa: CASSVGRGTDTQYF
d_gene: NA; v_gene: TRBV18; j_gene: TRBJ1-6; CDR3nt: TGTGCCAGCTCACCAACGGGTGCGAATTCACCCCTCCACTTT; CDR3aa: CASSPTGANSPLHF
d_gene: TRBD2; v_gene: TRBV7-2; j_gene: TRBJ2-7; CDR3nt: TGTGCCAGCAGCTTAGCCGGGACTAGTGTCTACGAGCAGTACTTC; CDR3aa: CASSLAGTSVYEQYF
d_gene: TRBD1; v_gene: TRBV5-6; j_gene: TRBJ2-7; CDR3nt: TGTGCCAGCAGCTTGTTGGGACAGGGGGCGAAAGAGCAGTACTTC; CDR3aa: CASSLLGQGAKEQYF
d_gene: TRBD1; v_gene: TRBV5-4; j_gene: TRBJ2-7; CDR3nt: TGTGCCAGCAGCTATGACAGGGCCTACGAGCAGTACTTC; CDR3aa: CASSYDRAYEQYF
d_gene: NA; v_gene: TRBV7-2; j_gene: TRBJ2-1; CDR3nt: TGTGCCAGCAGCATTGGGGGCGGTGAGCAGTTCTTC; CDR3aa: CASSIGGGEQFF
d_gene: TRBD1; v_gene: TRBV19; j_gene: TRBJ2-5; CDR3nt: TGTGCCAGCAAGGACAGGGACCGCCCGTACTTC; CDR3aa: CASKDRDRPYF
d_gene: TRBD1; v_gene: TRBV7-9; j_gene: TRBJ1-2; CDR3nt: TGTGCCAGCAGCCAAGGCGGGCAGGGGGATGGCTACACCTTC; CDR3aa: CASSQGGQGDGYTF
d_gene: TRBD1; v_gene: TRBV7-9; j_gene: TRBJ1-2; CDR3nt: TGTGCCAGCAGCTCGGGACAGGGAGTCTACACCTTC; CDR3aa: CASSSGQGVYTF
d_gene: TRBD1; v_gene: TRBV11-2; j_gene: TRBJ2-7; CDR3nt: TGTGCCAGCAGCTTATCCAAGACAGGGGTCTACGAGCAGTACTTC; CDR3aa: CASSLSKTGVYEQYF
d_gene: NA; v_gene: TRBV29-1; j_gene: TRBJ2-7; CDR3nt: TGCAGCGTTGAAGACGGTAGAGGGAGGTACGAGCAGTACTTC; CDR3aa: CSVEDGRGRYEQYF
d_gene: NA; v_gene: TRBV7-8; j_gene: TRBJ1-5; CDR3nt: TGTGCCAGCAGCCGGACACTCAATAGCAATCAGCCCCAGCATTTT; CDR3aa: CASSRTLNSNQPQHF
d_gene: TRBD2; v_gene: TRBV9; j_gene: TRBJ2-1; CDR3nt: TGTGCCAGCAGCCTCAAAGCGGGAGTTTTCTATGAGCAGTTCTTC; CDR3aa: CASSLKAGVFYEQFF